The 29 T cell receptor beta chains listed next were all sequenced from one sample in a study of identifying expanded T cells in peripheral blood (dated by TCRdb to 2018 to 2020). Preparation of the library involved the immunoSEQ multiplex PCR assay. The immuneACCESS repertoire file appears here via TCRdb, limited to in-frame rearrangements. These files lack a portion of the clones; in checked studies, under half of the deficit traces to unresolved V genes, and the cause of the others is not known. This sample comprises 58,000 or so clones, around 83% of them detected only once. In total, the top ten clones hold 15% to 20% of the sample. The material sequenced was blood. The receptors here all came from a person aged 18 to 75 in good health.

This rearrangement joins TRBV7-9 to TRBJ1-2, with D uncertain. Germline CDR1 reads SEHNR; CDR2 reads FQNEAQ (reference sequence). The CDR3 consists of 16 residues. V lost 0 bases to trimming and J lost 2 bases, with 13 bases between them. CDR3 nucleotide sequence: TGTGCCAGCAGCTTAGCCCAATGGACCGTCAACTATGGCTACACCTTC. This codes for CASSLAQWTVNYGYTF.

The V call is TRBV11-2, the J call TRBJ1-1; D is undetermined. V shed 5 bases and J shed 1 base, with 11 bases lying between them. Germline assignment: CDR1 SGHAT and CDR2 FQNNGV. The CDR3 totals 14 residues. In nucleotides, the CDR3 is TGTGCCAGCAGCCCACAATACGGGAACACTGAAGCTTTCTTT. Its protein is CASSPQYGNTEAFF.

This clone is a singleton in its sample. The chain carries TRBV6-5 and TRBJ1-5, with 7 bases matching TRBD1. The CDR3 is made up of 13 amino acids. The V and J ends lost 6 bases and 5 bases, in that order; junction bases with no gene match: 4. Per the germline V gene, CDR1 is MNHEY and CDR2 is SVGAGI. CDR3 nucleotide sequence: TGTGCCAGCAGAAGTACAGGGGATCAGCCCCAGCATTTT. Translated, it gives CASRSTGDQPQHF.

This chain links TRBV18 with TRBJ2-7; D could derive from TRBD1 or TRBD2 (5 bases each). V lost 5 bases and J 5 bases, leaving 16 bases between the germline ends. Germline V gene sequence: CDR1 KGHSH, CDR2 LQKENI. CDR3 length equals 14 residues. As DNA, the CDR3 is TGTGCCAGCTCATCGAGCTGGGGGATGGACGAGCAGTACTTC. Its translation is CASSSSWGMDEQYF.

The V gene is TRBV28, the J gene TRBJ2-1; D possibly corresponds to TRBD2 (5 bases). V was cut by 8 bases and J by 0 bases, with 8 bases left in between. This CDR3 is 13 amino acids long. Germline lookup yields CDR1 MDHEN and CDR2 SYDVKM. As DNA, the CDR3 is TGTGCCAGCGGACTTTCCTCCTACAATGAGCAGTTCTTC. Its translation is CASGLSSYNEQFF.

The CDR3, as DNA: TGTGCCAGCAGTTACATGGGACGGGCCTACGAGCAGTACTTC. Translation: CASSYMGRAYEQYF. V is TRBV6-9 and J is TRBJ2-7; D is tentatively TRBD1 or TRBD2 (5 bases each). Deletions cut 3 bases from V and 2 bases from J, with 11 bases between. CDR3 length equals 14 residues. Germline CDR1 is MNHGY and CDR2 is SVAAGI.

The chain joins TRBV12-2 to TRBJ2-1; TRBD2 is the table's D call and was not checked against the DNA. TRBV12-2 is designated a pseudogene. The CDR3 sequence is 17 residues long. DNA of the CDR3: TGTGCAAGTCGCTGCATGGGGAATCAGTCGGAGGACAATGAGCAGTTCTTC. Translated: CASRCMGNQSEDNEQFF.

This clone was counted a single time. V gene TRBV7-3 combines with J gene TRBJ1-5; unclear D gene. V was pared by 0 bases and J by 7 bases, with 7 bases between. The germline V gene has CDR1 SGHTA and CDR2 FQGTGA. The CDR3 is 13 residues long. The CDR3 loop is CASSLTPAQPQHF. For the CDR3, the DNA is TGTGCCAGCAGCTTAACCCCGGCGCAGCCCCAGCATTTT. The full variable domain, in which reference TRBV7-3 and TRBJ1-5 provide the parts outside the CDR3, is GAGVSQTPSNKVTEKGKYVELRCDPISGHTALYWYRQSLGQGPEFLIYFQGTGAADDSGLPNDRFFAVRPEGSVSTLKIQRTERGDSAVYLCASSLTPAQPQHFGDGTRLSIL.

The J gene is TRBJ2-5, the V gene TRBV21-1; TRBD2 is the table's D call and was not checked against the DNA. TRBV21-1 is flagged as a pseudogene. This CDR3 has 22 residues. The CDR3 sequence: CASSKVWKVDGPGASGLETQYF. The CDR3 bases are TGTGCCAGCAGCAAAGTGTGGAAAGTGGATGGTCCGGGGGCTAGCGGTTTGGAGACCCAGTACTTC.

The chain has TRBV7-6 and TRBJ2-5; 11 bases fit TRBD1. The CDR3 covers 13 residues. Germline CDR1 SGHVS, CDR2 FNYEAQ. The junction had 1 base not matched to a gene; V was cut back by 3 bases and J by 7 bases. The CDR3 region is CASSLGQGGTQYF. The CDR3 region has the DNA TGTGCCAGCAGCTTGGGACAGGGGGGGACCCAGTACTTC. The full variable domain, with the rest looked up from reference TRBV7-6 and TRBJ2-5, is GAGVSQSPRYKVTKRGQDVALRCDPISGHVSLYWYRQALGQGPEFLTYFNYEAQQDKSGLPNDRFSAERPEGSISTLTIQRTEQRDSAMYRCASSLGQGGTQYFGPGTRLLVL.

The chain combines TRBV2 with TRBJ2-2; tentative D call: TRBD1 (5 bases). The CDR3 spans 15 residues. Germline CDR1 reads SNHLY; CDR2 reads FYNNEI. Trimming cost V 7 bases and J 4 bases, with 16 bases left between them. Here the CDR3 DNA reads TGTGCCAGCAACCCTGGACACTTAGGCACCGGGGAGCTGTTTTTT. Translation: CASNPGHLGTGELFF.

The chain links TRBV2 to TRBJ2-1; TRBD2 aligns across 9 bases. Germline assignment: CDR1 SNHLY and CDR2 FYNNEI. Trimming at V came to 6 bases and at J to 4 bases, leaving 7 bases not matched to a gene. This CDR3 comprises 15 residues. The CDR3 region has the DNA TGTGCCAGCAGCGTAGCGGGGGCCCAATACAATGAGCAGTTCTTC. This encodes CASSVAGAQYNEQFF.

This clone appeared a single time. Here the CDR3 DNA reads TGTGCCAGCAGCCACGGGGGTTACAATGAGCAGTTCTTC. The encoded protein is CASSHGGYNEQFF. The chain employs TRBV11-1 and TRBJ2-1, with D perhaps TRBD2 (6 bases). The germline V and J ends were trimmed by 5 bases and 4 bases, with 9 bases remaining between them. CDR3 length equals 13 residues. CDR1 is SGHAT and CDR2 is FQDESV in the germline V gene (reference sequence).

This sequence joins TRBV5-1 and TRBJ2-1; 9 positions match TRBD1. The CDR3 sequence is 15 residues long. Germline V gene sequence: CDR1 SGHRS, CDR2 YFSETQ. The V and J ends lost 4 bases and 7 bases, in that order; junction bases with no gene match: 9. CDR3 residues: CASSGVSGTGNEQFF. The CDR3 nucleotides read TGCGCCAGCAGCGGAGTATCCGGGACAGGGAATGAGCAGTTCTTC.

This chain links TRBV7-2 with TRBJ2-7, with a tentative D call TRBD1 (6 bases). V was cut by 1 base and J by 6 bases, with 19 bases left in between. Looked up from germline, CDR1 is SGHTA and CDR2 is FQGNSA. The CDR3 runs to 16 residues. DNA of the CDR3: TGTGCCAGCAGCTTAGGGGACACCTTGAGGTATGCCGAGCAGTACTTC. This encodes CASSLGDTLRYAEQYF.

This clone showed up just a few times. The chain recombines TRBV27 with TRBJ2-1, with TRBD2 identical over 15 bases. Trimming cost V 4 bases and J 10 bases; bases outside gene matches: 5. The CDR3 has 15 amino acids. Germline CDR1 is MNHEY and CDR2 is SMNVEV (reference sequence). The CDR3 bases are TGTGCCAGCAGTTCACGGGGACTAGCGGGAGGAGAGCAGTTCTTC. Translating it yields CASSSRGLAGGEQFF.

The chain recombines TRBV9 with TRBJ1-2; the D gene is possibly TRBD1 (6 bases). Germline assignment: CDR1 SGDLS and CDR2 YYNGEE. V was shortened by 0 bases and J by 4 bases, with 13 bases between the two germline ends. The CDR3 has 15 residues. As DNA, the CDR3 is TGTGCCAGCAGCGTAGAGGACAGACTGTTCTATGGCTACACCTTC. Translating it yields CASSVEDRLFYGYTF.

The rearrangement uses TRBV29-1 and TRBJ2-3; D possibly corresponds to TRBD1 (6 bases). From germline, CDR1 is SQVTM and CDR2 ANQGSEA. Trimming removed 1 base from V and 2 bases from J, with 10 bases in between. The CDR3 covers 14 residues. CDR3: CSVEGRGVTDTQYF. As DNA, the CDR3 is TGCAGCGTTGAAGGCAGGGGTGTCACAGATACGCAGTATTTT.

This clone was observed a handful of times. This chain joins TRBV5-1 and TRBJ2-3; 13 nucleotides match TRBD2. V was clipped by 7 bases and J by 6 bases; unmatched bases: 8. Germline V gene data show CDR1 as SGHRS and CDR2 as YFSETQ. The CDR3 loop spans 15 amino acids. The CDR3 nucleotides read TGCGCCAGCCACCTTGGGACTAGCGGGGAGGATACGCAGTATTTT. Its translation: CASHLGTSGEDTQYF.

This chain links TRBV7-2 with TRBJ2-1; D call uncertain. V lost 4 bases and J lost 11, with 21 bases in between. This CDR3 region has 15 residues. Germline CDR1 SGHTA, CDR2 FQGNSA. The CDR3: CASSSPTGARSKQFF. As DNA, the CDR3 is TGTGCCAGCAGCTCGCCAACGGGCGCGAGGTCAAAGCAGTTCTTC. Full variable domain (remainder filled in from reference TRBV7-2 and TRBJ2-1): GAGVSQSPSNKVTEKGKDVELRCDPISGHTALYWYRQSLGQGLEFLIYFQGNSAPDKSGLPSDRFSAERTGGSVSTLTIQRTQQEDSAVYLCASSSPTGARSKQFFGPGTRLTVL.

The V and J genes are TRBV7-9 and TRBJ2-3; 14 nucleotides line up with TRBD2. The CDR3 spans 18 residues. Trimming removed 0 bases from V and 4 bases from J; junction bases left unmatched: 6. CDR1 and CDR2 from the germline V gene are SEHNR and FQNEAQ (reference sequence). The CDR3, as DNA: TGTGCCAGCAGCTTAGCTGGGTGGGGACTAGCGGGAGCAGATACGCAGTATTTT. Translated, it gives CASSLAGWGLAGADTQYF.

The DNA for the CDR3 is TGTGCCAGCAGTCGTAGCAGATCCCGGTCGGCTGAAGCTTTCTTT. As protein: CASSRSRSRSAEAFF. The chain links TRBV7-2 to TRBJ1-1; D gene unclear. There are 15 residues in the CDR3. Trimming cost V 6 bases and J 6 bases, with 20 bases left between them. Germline-derived CDR1 and CDR2 are SGHTA and FQGNSA.

The rearrangement joins TRBV9 to TRBJ1-2; 10 nucleotides align to TRBD1. Trimming at V came to 4 bases and at J to 8 bases, leaving 8 bases not matched to a gene. The CDR3 is made up of 14 amino acids. Per the germline V gene, CDR1 is SGDLS and CDR2 is YYNGEE. The CDR3 spells CASSPIPGQGGYTF. For the CDR3, the DNA is TGTGCCAGCAGCCCTATACCGGGACAGGGGGGCTACACCTTC. Together with reference TRBV9 and TRBJ1-2, the CDR3 gives the full variable domain: DSGVTQTPKHLITATGQRVTLRCSPRSGDLSVYWYQQSLDQGLQFLIQYYNGEERAKGNILERFSAQQFPDLHSELNLSSLELGDSALYFCASSPIPGQGGYTFGSGTRLTVV.

This clone was counted once. V is TRBV6-5 and J is TRBJ1-5; D is perhaps TRBD1 (6 bases). This CDR3 contains 14 residues. CDR1 is MNHEY and CDR2 is SVGAGI in the germline V gene. V shed 4 bases and J shed 7 bases, with 14 bases lying between them. CDR3 sequence: CASSSGARGQPQHF. CDR3 nucleotides: TGTGCCAGCAGTTCGGGGGCCAGGGGACAGCCCCAGCATTTT.

This clone was counted a single time. The chain recombines TRBV7-8 with TRBJ1-3; 8 bases map to TRBD1. This CDR3 comprises 16 residues. J was trimmed by 2 bases and V by 1 base; bases with no gene match: 4. CDR1 and CDR2 from the germline V gene are SGHVS and FQNEAQ. CDR3 in amino acids: CASSLGRGPPGNTIYF. The CDR3 nucleotides are TGTGCCAGCAGCTTAGGCAGGGGGCCGCCTGGAAACACCATATATTTT.

V and J are TRBV7-9 and TRBJ1-4; D possibly corresponds to TRBD1 (6 bases). V gave up 8 bases and J gave up 5 bases, with 12 bases separating them. This CDR3 contains 13 residues. Germline CDR1 SEHNR, CDR2 FQNEAQ (reference sequence). CDR3 loop: CASREGGNEKLFF. As DNA, the CDR3 is TGTGCCAGCCGAGAGGGGGGGAATGAAAAACTGTTTTTT.

This sequence joins TRBV20-1 and TRBJ2-7; D is unresolved. This CDR3 region has 11 residues. Germline V gene lookup returns CDR1 DFQATT and CDR2 SNEGSKA (reference sequence). The V end was cut by 6 bases, the J end by 6 bases, with 12 bases between. Here the CDR3 DNA reads TGCAGTGCGAACTCAATCCTCGAGCAGTACTTC. It translates to CSANSILEQYF.

V usage is TRBV18 and J usage is TRBJ2-1; 7 nucleotides align to TRBD1. The junction had 6 bases not matched to a gene; V was cut back by 0 bases and J by 7 bases. This CDR3 contains 15 residues. CDR1 KGHSH and CDR2 LQKENI come from the germline V gene. The DNA for the CDR3 is TGTGCCAGCTCACCACCTGTCGGGACAGTTAATGAGCAGTTCTTC. Its protein product is CASSPPVGTVNEQFF.

This clone was recorded once. The chain combines TRBV29-1 with TRBJ1-1, with TRBD1 as a possible D gene (6 bases). This CDR3 region has 14 residues. The germline V and J ends were trimmed by 7 bases and 1 base, with 16 bases remaining between them. Germline CDR1 SQVTM, CDR2 ANQGSEA. CDR3 bases: TGCAGCGCCGCCGCAGGGGCGACGAACACTGAAGCTTTCTTT. Its protein is CSAAAGATNTEAFF.